The 16 T cell receptor beta chains reported below all come from one sample, sequenced in a study of shared clonotypes between healthy human individuals. Method: immunoSEQ multiplex PCR; TCRdb's copy keeps in-frame clones and lacks some. The sample shows roughly 770,000 clones, about 97% of them seen only once. Naive CD8 isolation took CD45RO-negative cells positively selected for CCR7 and excluded terminally differentiated effector memory CD45RA+ cells. The sample was naive CD8+ T cells sorted from blood. The receptor source for this set is a young man in good health.

The chain combines TRBV6-5 with TRBJ2-7, with a tentative D call TRBD1 (6 bases). The CDR3 has 13 amino acids. Germline CDR1 MNHEY, CDR2 SVGAGI. Trimming cost V 5 bases and J 3 bases, with 11 bases left between them. The CDR3 nucleotides read TGTGCCAGCAGTGACCGGACAGACTACGAGCAGTACTTC. Encoded protein: CASSDRTDYEQYF.

This chain uses TRBV27 with TRBJ2-3; 13 bases match TRBD2. The CDR3 spans 18 residues. CDR1 is MNHEY and CDR2 is SMNVEV in the germline V gene (reference sequence). After removal of 2 bases from V and 2 bases from J, the junction contained 7 bases not matched to a gene. Here the CDR3 DNA reads TGTGCCAGCAGTTTAAGAACTAGCGGGAGGGGAGACACAGATACGCAGTATTTT. Its translation is CASSLRTSGRGDTDTQYF.

The chain uses TRBV2 and TRBJ2-3, with D hard to call. From germline, CDR1 is SNHLY and CDR2 FYNNEI. This CDR3 contains 14 residues. Deletions cut 1 base from V and 2 bases from J, with 7 bases between. The CDR3 region has the DNA TGTGCCAGCAGTGAAGGAGTCTTCACAGATACGCAGTATTTT. It encodes CASSEGVFTDTQYF. The full variable domain, its missing parts supplied by reference TRBV2 and TRBJ2-3, is EPEVTQTPSHQVTQMGQEVILRCVPISNHLYFYWYRQILGQKVEFLVSFYNNEISEKSEIFDDQFSVERPDGSNFTLKIRSTKLEDSAMYFCASSEGVFTDTQYFGPGTRLTVL.

V usage is TRBV29-1 and J usage is TRBJ2-1; TRBD1 is a possible D gene (6 bases). The CDR3 extends over 17 amino acids. The germline V and J ends were trimmed by 5 bases and 2 bases, with 22 bases remaining between them. The germline CDR1 and CDR2 sequences are SQVTM and ANQGSEA. CDR3: CSVLTTHGTSTYNEQFF. CDR3 nucleotides: TGCAGCGTTTTGACTACTCACGGGACATCAACCTACAATGAGCAGTTCTTC.

The gene calls are TRBV27 and TRBJ1-2, with 8 nucleotides matching TRBD1. CDR1 is MNHEY, CDR2 SMNVEV, per germline (reference sequence). Trimming at V came to 5 bases and at J to 7 bases, leaving 6 bases not matched to a gene. The CDR3 sequence is 13 residues long. The CDR3, as DNA: TGTGCCAGCAGTCTGACAGGGGTAGGTGGCTACACCTTC. It yields the protein CASSLTGVGGYTF.

With regard to this clone: Distinct nucleotide sequences in the sample also encode this CDR3. This chain uses TRBV27 with TRBJ2-7; tentatively, D is TRBD1 (6 bases). V lost 2 bases to trimming and J lost 0 bases, with 8 bases between them. The CDR3 runs to 14 residues. Looked up from germline, CDR1 is MNHEY and CDR2 is SMNVEV (reference sequence). The CDR3 coding sequence is TGTGCCAGCAGTTTAAACAGGGTCTCCTACGAGCAGTACTTC. Amino acids: CASSLNRVSYEQYF.

This sequence joins TRBV5-1 and TRBJ1-5, with D maybe TRBD1 (5 bases). The CDR3 is made up of 14 amino acids. Germline CDR1 is SGHRS and CDR2 is YFSETQ. Trimming pared 0 bases from V and 5 bases from J, leaving 9 bases between. The CDR3 region is CASSLGMGDQPQHF. CDR3 coding DNA: TGCGCCAGCAGCTTGGGGATGGGGGATCAGCCCCAGCATTTT. Together with reference TRBV5-1 and TRBJ1-5, the CDR3 gives the full variable domain: KAGVTQTPRYLIKTRGQQVTLSCSPISGHRSVSWYQQTPGQGLQFLFEYFSETQRNKGNFPGRFSGRQFSNSRSEMNVSTLELGDSALYLCASSLGMGDQPQHFGDGTRLSIL.

The chain carries TRBV14 and TRBJ1-1, with D possibly TRBD1 on 6 matching bases. The CDR3 totals 16 residues. The germline V gene encodes CDR1 SGHDN and CDR2 FVKESK. The V gene lost 2 bases and the J gene lost 1 base, with 14 bases spanning the gap. For the CDR3, the DNA is TGTGCCAGCAGCCAAACGGACAGCAATAAGAACACTGAAGCTTTCTTT. It is translated as CASSQTDSNKNTEAFF.

The CDR3 bases are TGTGCCAGCAGCTTTTTGGGTTTCGGCTACGAGCAGTACTTC. This codes for CASSFLGFGYEQYF. The chain uses TRBV7-2 and TRBJ2-7; the D is unclear. Between the trimmed V and J ends, which lost 3 bases and 3 bases, there was a span of 12 bases. The CDR3 has 14 amino acids. The germline V gene has CDR1 SGHTA and CDR2 FQGNSA.

This clone was detected only once. V gene TRBV10-3 combines with J gene TRBJ2-1; 7 bases match TRBD2. Germline-derived CDR1 and CDR2 are ENHRY and SYGVKD. The CDR3 sequence is 14 residues long. The V and J ends lost 7 bases and 4 bases, in that order; junction bases with no gene match: 7. This CDR3 is CAITAGDPYNEQFF. The CDR3 DNA reads as TGTGCCATCACCGCGGGAGACCCTTACAATGAGCAGTTCTTC.

The chain is built from TRBV7-9 and TRBJ2-2; TRBD1 matches at 7 bases. This CDR3 spans 16 amino acids. After removal of 5 bases from V and 0 bases from J, the junction contained 6 bases not matched to a gene. The V gene's germline CDR1 is SEHNR and CDR2 FQNEAQ (reference sequence). In DNA form, the CDR3 reads TGTGCCAGCAGCCCGGACAGGCACACGAACACCGGGGAGCTGTTTTTT. Encoded protein: CASSPDRHTNTGELFF.

The J gene is TRBJ2-1, the V gene TRBV19; D might be TRBD1 (6 bases). Germline lookup yields CDR1 LNHDA and CDR2 SQIVND (reference sequence). The length of the CDR3 is 13 residues. Trimming took 3 bases from V and 3 from J, leaving 6 bases between them. For the CDR3, the DNA is TGTGCCAGTAGTATGGACAGCTACAATGAGCAGTTCTTC. Translating gives CASSMDSYNEQFF.

The chain joins TRBV7-6 to TRBJ2-3, with TRBD2 as a possible D gene (5 bases). Germline CDR1 SGHVS, CDR2 FNYEAQ. CDR3 length: 20 residues. V gave up 4 bases and J gave up 4 bases, with 30 bases separating them. CDR3 DNA sequence: TGTGCCAGCAGCTCCAACCCCACTAGTGACCCAGGCCGGGCGTCAGATACGCAGTATTTT. Encoded protein: CASSSNPTSDPGRASDTQYF.

The chain combines TRBV27 with TRBJ1-5; D unclear. This CDR3 region has 13 residues. Per the germline V gene, CDR1 is MNHEY and CDR2 is SMNVEV (reference sequence). V lost 2 bases, J lost 6 bases, and 8 bases lay in between. The CDR3 loop reads CASSLRGIQPQHF. The CDR3 nucleotides read TGTGCCAGCAGTTTACGAGGGATTCAGCCCCAGCATTTT.

Note on this clone: At one of its ends the junction is not consistent with the germline gene, which may arise from a read error. The V gene is TRBV20-1, the J gene TRBJ1-1; D is undetermined. The length of the CDR3 is 8 residues. Germline lookup yields CDR1 DFQATT and CDR2 SNEGSKA (reference sequence). CDR3 sequence: CSAREAFF. CDR3 DNA sequence: TGCAGTGCAAGAGAAGCTTTCTTT.

This chain connects TRBV6-1 to TRBJ2-3; D is ambiguous. Trimming took 4 bases from V and 9 from J, leaving 14 bases between them. This CDR3 is built from 13 residues. The V gene's germline CDR1 is MNHNS and CDR2 SASEGT. Written as DNA, the CDR3 is TGTGCCAGCAGTGGGCTTCCGTCAGGCACGCAGTATTTT. Translating gives CASSGLPSGTQYF.